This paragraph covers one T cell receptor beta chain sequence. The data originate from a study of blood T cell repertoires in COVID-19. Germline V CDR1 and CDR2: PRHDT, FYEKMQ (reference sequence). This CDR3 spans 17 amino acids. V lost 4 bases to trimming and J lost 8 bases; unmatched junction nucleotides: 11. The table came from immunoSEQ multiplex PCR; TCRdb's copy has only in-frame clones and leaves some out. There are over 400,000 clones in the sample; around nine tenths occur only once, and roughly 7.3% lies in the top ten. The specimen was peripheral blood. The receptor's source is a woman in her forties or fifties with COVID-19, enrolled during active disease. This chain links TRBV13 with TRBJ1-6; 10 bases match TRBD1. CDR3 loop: CASSSARDRGSHSPLHF. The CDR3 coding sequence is TGTGCCAGCAGCTCAGCCCGGGACAGGGGTTCTCATTCACCCCTCCACTTT.